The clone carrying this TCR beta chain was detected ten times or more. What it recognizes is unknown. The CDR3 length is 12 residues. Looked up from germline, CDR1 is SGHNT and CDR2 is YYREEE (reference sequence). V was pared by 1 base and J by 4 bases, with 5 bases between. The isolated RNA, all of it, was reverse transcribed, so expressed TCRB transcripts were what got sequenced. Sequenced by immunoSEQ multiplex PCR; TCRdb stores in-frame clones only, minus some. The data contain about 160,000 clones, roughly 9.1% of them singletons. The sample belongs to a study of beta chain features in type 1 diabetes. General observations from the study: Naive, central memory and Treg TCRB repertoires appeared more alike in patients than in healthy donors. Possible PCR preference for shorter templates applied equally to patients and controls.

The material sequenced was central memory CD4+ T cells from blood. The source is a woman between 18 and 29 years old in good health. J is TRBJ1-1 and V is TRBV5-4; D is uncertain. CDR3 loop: CASSLKSTEAFF. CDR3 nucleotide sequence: TGTGCCAGCAGCTTGAAGAGCACTGAAGCTTTCTTT.